This T cell receptor (beta chain) came from a study of human thymus T cells. Study-wide results and caveats: Thymic as well as blood repertoires seemed to favor certain V and J genes unevenly.

Immunologically healthy infants in Finland undergoing congenital heart defect surgery were the donors. A roughly 0.5-1 mL peripheral blood aliquot was taken intraoperatively from four of eight donors. All available leukocytes, rather than a set cell count, yielded the blood DNA. CDR3 length: 14 residues. Per the germline V gene, CDR1 is MNHEY and CDR2 is SMNVEV (reference sequence). Deletions cut 3 bases from V and 1 base from J, with 10 bases between. Clones were sequenced by immunoSEQ multiplex PCR, and TCRdb holds only the in-frame ones, with some missing. The sample shows about 44,000 clones, nearly 95% of them seen only once. As regards this clone: Its antigen remains unknown.

The specimen sequenced was blood. The genes are TRBV27 and TRBJ2-7, with D perhaps TRBD1 or TRBD2 (5 bases each). The sequence came from a boy under two years old with a congenital heart defect but otherwise immunologically healthy. The CDR3: CASSLGRGSYEQYF. In DNA form, the CDR3 reads TGTGCCAGCAGTTTGGGACGGGGTTCCTACGAGCAGTACTTC.